The 29 T cell receptor beta chains below come from one sample, sequenced in a study of post-analysis software for immune sequencing data. General study results and limits: Compared with controls, patients had more of five TRBV segments, including TRBV5-6, TRBV5-1 and TRBV20-1.

What these receptors recognize is not known. TCR beta libraries were prepared from cDNA with unique molecular identifiers. MiXCR, applied by TCRdb to the PCR reads, yields one record per CDR3 protein. The sample holds roughly 800,000 distinct CDR3 sequences, 46% seen once. The sequenced sample consisted of blood. These receptors all come from a girl aged 5 to 17 with multiple sclerosis.

Details on this clonotype: The junction shows a germline mismatch at one end, possibly a read error. The V and J genes are TRBV5-1 and TRBJ2-7, with D perhaps matching TRBD2 (6 bases). Germline V CDR1 and CDR2: SGHRS, YFSETQ. This CDR3 contains 11 residues. CDR3 coding DNA: TGCGCCAGCAACTTGGGAGGCGAGCAGTACTTC. Its translation is CASNLGGEQYF. Combining the CDR3 with reference TRBV5-1 and TRBJ2-7 gives the whole variable domain KAGVTQTPRYLIKTRGQQVTLSCSPISGHRSVSWYQQTPGQGLQFLFEYFSETQRNKGNFPGRFSGRQFSNSRSEMNVSTLELGDSALYLCASNLGGEQYFGPGTRLTVT.

The chain has TRBV9 and TRBJ2-5; 8 bases map to TRBD2. The J call may be incorrect, as the DNA end agrees better with TRBJ2-7. Germline V CDR1 and CDR2: SGDLS, YYNGEE. CDR3 length equals 14 residues. The CDR3 nucleotides read TGTGCCAGCAGCGCCTCAGCGGGAGCGCACGAGCAGTACTTC. Its protein is CASSASAGAHEQYF.

A few counts support this clonotype. The rearrangement links TRBV24-1 to TRBJ2-7; D perhaps matches TRBD1 (5 bases). The germline V gene encodes CDR1 KGHDR and CDR2 SFDVKD. This CDR3 contains 11 residues. Trimming removed 5 bases from V and 6 bases from J, with 7 bases in between. DNA for the CDR3: TGTGCCACCAGTGCAGGGTTCGAGCAGTACTTC. It yields the protein CATSAGFEQYF.

V usage is TRBV5-1 and J usage is TRBJ2-1; TRBD2 aligns across 10 bases. Germline-derived CDR1 and CDR2 are SGHRS and YFSETQ. The CDR3 extends over 15 amino acids. V dropped 4 bases and J dropped 6; count of bases not matched to a gene: 7. CDR3 nucleotide sequence: TGCGCCAGCAGCACGGGACTAGCGACCGGCAATGAGCAGTTCTTC. Amino acid sequence: CASSTGLATGNEQFF.

This clonotype has ten or more counts. The chain recombines TRBV24-1 with TRBJ2-5, with D possibly being TRBD2 (5 bases). The CDR3 is 13 amino acids. Germline CDR1 and CDR2: KGHDR and SFDVKD. With 0 bases removed from V and 5 bases from J, the gap between germline ends came to 6 bases. The CDR3 sequence: CATSDLGEETQYF. The CDR3 DNA follows: TGTGCCACCAGTGATTTGGGGGAGGAGACCCAGTACTTC.

The CDR3 here is CAISGEGLTNEKLFF. The CDR3 DNA is TGTGCCATCAGTGGAGAGGGACTCACTAATGAAAAACTGTTTTTT. The rearrangement links TRBV10-3 to TRBJ1-4; a weak D match, TRBD1 (5 bases). Per germline, CDR1 ENHRY and CDR2 SYGVKD. With 4 bases removed from V and 2 bases from J, the gap between germline ends came to 11 bases. This CDR3 is built from 15 residues.

CDR3 sequence (DNA): TGTGCCACCAGCGGATCGGGGGGAGAGACCCAGTACTTC. It is translated as CATSGSGGETQYF. The J gene is TRBJ2-7, the V gene TRBV15, with 7 positions matching TRBD2. The DNA end lines up better with TRBJ2-5; the J call may be wrong. Per the germline V gene, CDR1 is LNHNV and CDR2 is YYDKDF (reference sequence). The CDR3 is made up of 13 amino acids.

The V call is TRBV7-2, the J call TRBJ2-6; a possible D gene is TRBD2 (5 bases). Germline assignment: CDR1 SGHTA and CDR2 FQGNSA. This CDR3 comprises 18 residues. V lost 5 bases, J lost 0 bases, and 17 bases lay in between. The CDR3 coding sequence is TGTGCCAGCAGCCCCTGGTTGGGAGAATTCTCTGGGGCCAACGTCCTGACTTTC. It specifies CASSPWLGEFSGANVLTF.

The chain couples TRBV7-9 to TRBJ2-2; 9 nucleotides line up with TRBD2. V lost 2 bases and J lost 2; bases outside the gene matches: 9. The length of the CDR3 is 18 residues. Germline assignment: CDR1 SEHNR and CDR2 FQNEAQ (reference sequence). The DNA for the CDR3 is TGTGCCAGCAGCTTATCCGACCTAGCGGGAAAAAACACCGGGGAGCTGTTTTTT. Residues: CASSLSDLAGKNTGELFF.

The table lists this clonotype with many counts. The rearrangement joins TRBV12-3 or TRBV12-4 to TRBJ2-1; 7 bases align to TRBD2. Losses at the gene ends were 7 bases for V and 5 bases for J; bases not matched to a gene: 2. This CDR3 contains 12 residues. The chain's CDR3 is CASKGLHNEQFF. In DNA form, the CDR3 reads TGTGCCAGCAAGGGACTACACAATGAGCAGTTCTTC.

The V call is TRBV29-1, the J call TRBJ2-2, with D hard to call. Germline V gives CDR1 SQVTM, CDR2 ANQGSEA. The V and J ends lost 4 bases and 0 bases respectively, with 6 bases between them. The CDR3 has 13 residues. This CDR3 reads CSVVTPNTGELFF. CDR3 sequence (DNA): TGCAGCGTTGTCACGCCGAACACCGGGGAGCTGTTTTTT.

The rearrangement joins TRBV7-2 to TRBJ1-1; D not certain. The length of the CDR3 is 15 residues. Germline-derived CDR1 and CDR2 are SGHTA and FQGNSA. V was trimmed by 5 bases and J by 7 bases, leaving 20 bases between them. The CDR3 loop reads CASSPRVEPDFEAFF. CDR3 coding DNA: TGTGCCAGCAGCCCCCGTGTCGAGCCCGATTTTGAAGCTTTCTTT.

Turning to this clonotype: This sequence may be a read error, since a much larger clone differs from it by one base. V and J are TRBV4-2 and TRBJ2-4, with D possibly being TRBD2 (5 bases). Judging by the DNA end, TRBJ2-7 fits better; the J call may be wrong. The V gene's germline CDR1 is LGHNA and CDR2 YNFKEQ. The CDR3 contains 16 residues. The CDR3 loop reads CASSRGERNGVDEQYF. As DNA, the CDR3 is TGTGCCAGCAGCCGGGGAGAGAGAAACGGGGTCGACGAGCAGTACTTC.

This clonotype was counted a few times. The junction shows a germline mismatch at one end, possibly a read error. V gene TRBV7-6 combines with J gene TRBJ1-1; D gene uncertain. Germline V gene data show CDR1 as SGHVS and CDR2 as FNYEAQ. The CDR3 has 15 amino acids. CDR3 DNA: TGTGCCCGCAGCTTAGGTACGAACATGAACACTGAAGCTTTCTTT. Its translation is CARSLGTNMNTEAFF.

The rearrangement uses TRBV20-1 and TRBJ2-4; TRBD2 might be the D (5 bases). The J call is in doubt because the DNA end fits TRBJ2-7 better. The CDR3 is 13 amino acids. Germline values: CDR1 DFQATT, CDR2 SNEGSKA (reference sequence). The CDR3 DNA sequence: TGCAGTGTAGCGTTCGCCCCACTGTACGAGCAGTACTTC. Translating gives CSVAFAPLYEQYF.

This chain links TRBV12-3 or TRBV12-4 with TRBJ1-4, with D tentatively TRBD1 (6 bases). The ends were cut back, 4 bases at V and 3 bases at J, with 9 bases in the middle. This CDR3 comprises 14 residues. The CDR3 sequence: CASSWGHANEKLFF. CDR3 in DNA: TGTGCCAGCAGTTGGGGACACGCTAATGAAAAACTGTTTTTT.

There are a few counts of this clonotype. V is TRBV20-1 and J is TRBJ2-4; perhaps TRBD2 as D (6 bases). The CDR3 has 13 amino acids. Germline V gives CDR1 DFQATT, CDR2 SNEGSKA (reference sequence). Written as DNA, the CDR3 is TGCACCGGGAGTGTTGGCATACCAGGCATTCAGTACTTC. This translates into CTGSVGIPGIQYF.

The chain joins TRBV20-1 to TRBJ2-7, with 10 bases matching TRBD2. Per the germline V gene, CDR1 is DFQATT and CDR2 is SNEGSKA (reference sequence). The CDR3 has 14 amino acids. Unmatched junction bases numbered 5, after V lost 2 bases and J lost 4 bases. CDR3 sequence (DNA): TGCAGTGCTAGAACTAGCGGGATTCAGTACGAGCAGTACTTC. This gives the protein CSARTSGIQYEQYF.

The V gene is TRBV9, the J gene TRBJ1-5, with D uncertain. The germline V gene encodes CDR1 SGDLS and CDR2 YYNGEE. This CDR3 spans 13 amino acids. With 0 bases removed from V and 7 bases from J, the gap between germline ends came to 8 bases. The CDR3 here is CASSVGSGQPQHF. The CDR3 DNA reads as TGTGCCAGCAGCGTAGGGAGTGGCCAGCCCCAGCATTTT.

This clonotype was counted between two and nine times. The V and J genes are TRBV15 and TRBJ2-7; a weak D match, TRBD1 (5 bases). CDR1 is LNHNV and CDR2 is YYDKDF in the germline V gene (reference sequence). This CDR3 has 15 residues. V shed 0 bases and J shed 4 bases, with 13 bases lying between them. CDR3 nucleotide sequence: TGTGCCACCAGCAGAGAACAGGTTTCCTGGTACGAGCAGTACTTC. Protein: CATSREQVSWYEQYF.

The chain recombines TRBV3-1 with TRBJ1-2; D unresolved. Germline lookup yields CDR1 LGHDT and CDR2 YNNKEL (reference sequence). The CDR3 sequence is 17 residues long. The ends were cut back, 1 base at V and 4 bases at J, with 19 bases in the middle. CDR3 nucleotide sequence: TGTGCCAGCAGCCAAGGGACCGGGCATCGGCTAGGCTATGGCTACACCTTC. It translates to CASSQGTGHRLGYGYTF.

This chain connects TRBV12-3 or TRBV12-4 to TRBJ1-6; D not certain. The ends were cut back, 4 bases at V and 0 bases at J, with 10 bases in the middle. This CDR3 contains 16 residues. The CDR3 is CASSSDRSSYNSPLHF. As DNA, the CDR3 is TGTGCCAGCAGTTCCGACCGGAGCTCCTATAATTCACCCCTCCACTTT.

The chain uses TRBV6-2 or TRBV6-3 and TRBJ2-3; D possibly corresponds to TRBD2 (6 bases). V lost 0 bases and J lost 6, with 16 bases in between. Germline V CDR1 and CDR2: MNHEY, SVGEGT. This CDR3 comprises 16 residues. For the CDR3, the DNA is TGTGCCAGCAGTTACTCGCGGGATGTCGGTTTTGATACGCAGTATTTT. It translates to CASSYSRDVGFDTQYF.

The chain couples TRBV29-1 to TRBJ2-5, with D possibly being TRBD2 (5 bases). V was trimmed by 2 bases and J by 4 bases, leaving 11 bases between them. Germline V gene sequence: CDR1 SQVTM, CDR2 ANQGSEA. The CDR3 length is 13 residues. The CDR3 DNA reads as TGCAGCGTTGAAATGACGGCGGGAGAGACCCAGTACTTC. Its protein is CSVEMTAGETQYF.

The chain combines TRBV12-3 or TRBV12-4 with TRBJ2-1; 7 nucleotides agree with TRBD1. Trimming cost V 4 bases and J 9 bases; bases outside gene matches: 6. This CDR3 comprises 13 residues. For the CDR3, the DNA is TGTGCCAGCAGTTCACCAGACAGGGTTGAGCAGTTCTTC. Its protein is CASSSPDRVEQFF.

On this clonotype itself: A read error may explain this, as a much larger clone is one base away. The J gene is TRBJ2-4, the V gene TRBV4-3; no firm D call. The CDR3 totals 19 residues. Trimming removed 0 bases at V and 2 bases at J, with 20 bases between. Germline V gene lookup returns CDR1 LGHNA and CDR2 YSLEER. The CDR3 region has the DNA TGCGCCAGCAGCCAAGACCTGGGTGGGCGGATACTATCCAAAAACATTCAGTACTTC. It translates to CASSQDLGGRILSKNIQYF.

The chain is built from TRBV7-6 and TRBJ1-2; D may be TRBD1 (6 bases). Germline values: CDR1 SGHVS, CDR2 FNYEAQ. The CDR3 covers 13 residues. V was trimmed by 2 bases and J by 7 bases, leaving 11 bases between them. CDR3 DNA: TGTGCCAGCAGCTTAATACAGGGCGGTGGCTACACCTTC. Its protein product is CASSLIQGGGYTF.

The rearrangement uses TRBV9 and TRBJ1-6; D is undetermined. This CDR3 is 14 amino acids long. Germline V gene sequence: CDR1 SGDLS, CDR2 YYNGEE. The germline V and J ends were trimmed by 0 bases and 10 bases, with 11 bases remaining between them. CDR3 amino acids: CASSVAFGDSPLHF. The CDR3 DNA reads as TGTGCCAGCAGCGTAGCATTTGGTGACTCACCCCTCCACTTT.

The V gene is TRBV24-1, the J gene TRBJ2-3, with 8 bases lining up with TRBD2. Germline CDR1 reads KGHDR; CDR2 reads SFDVKD. CDR3 length: 16 residues. Trimming cost V 5 bases and J 5 bases; bases outside gene matches: 11. The CDR3 nucleotides read TGTGCCACCAGTGGCCTGGGACTAGGGAAGCTAGATACGCAGTATTTT. This codes for CATSGLGLGKLDTQYF.